Below, one TCR beta chain is given with its context. Being one base from a much bigger clone, this may be a read error. The method was immunoSEQ multiplex PCR; TCRdb's version includes in-frame clones alone and lacks a portion of them. The data show almost 350,000 clones, roughly 90% seen once. V was cut by 5 bases and J by 3 bases, with 7 bases left in between. The CDR3 contains 12 residues. Germline-derived CDR1 and CDR2 are SEHNR and FQNEAQ (reference sequence). The data originate from a study of blood T cell repertoires in COVID-19. This chain connects TRBV7-9 to TRBJ1-1; the D gene is possibly TRBD1 (5 bases). Sequences were obtained from peripheral blood. The sequence came from a woman aged 55-69 years with COVID-19, enrolled during active disease. The CDR3 region is CASSAGYTEAFF. The CDR3 DNA is TGTGCCAGCAGCGCAGGGTACACTGAAGCTTTCTTT.